These 8 T cell receptor beta chains came from one sample sequenced in a study of blood T cell repertoires in COVID-19. Assay: immunoSEQ multiplex PCR; the TCRdb copy retains only in-frame clones and omits some. The sample includes roughly 300,000 clones, 75% to 95% seen only once; the top ten take 6.5% to 8%. The sample was peripheral blood. The receptor source for this set is a woman in her thirties with COVID-19, enrolled during active disease.

This chain connects TRBV5-1 to TRBJ1-1; D is ambiguous. CDR3 length: 13 residues. Germline loops: CDR1 SGHRS, CDR2 YFSETQ. The V end lost 0 bases, the J end lost 3 bases, and 6 bases lay between the germline ends. The CDR3 nucleotides read TGCGCCAGCAGCTTGGTCACGGACACTGAAGCTTTCTTT. Protein: CASSLVTDTEAFF.

The chain couples TRBV6-5 to TRBJ2-4; D is unresolved. Trimming took 5 bases from V and 4 from J, leaving 15 bases between them. The CDR3 covers 15 residues. Germline V lookup: CDR1 MNHEY, CDR2 SVGAGI. The CDR3 DNA reads TGTGCCAGCAGTCCTGCGTTCGCGATAAAAAACATTCAGTACTTC. It is translated as CASSPAFAIKNIQYF.

V is TRBV7-2 and J is TRBJ2-1, with 9 bases aligning to TRBD1. Trimming took 5 bases from V and 6 from J; bases not matched to a gene: 8. Germline lookup yields CDR1 SGHTA and CDR2 FQGNSA. The CDR3 is made up of 15 amino acids. The CDR3 DNA is TGTGCCAGCAGCCACCGGGACAGGGATTTCAATGAGCAGTTCTTC. This sequence encodes CASSHRDRDFNEQFF.

The rearrangement joins TRBV27 to TRBJ2-7; 8 nucleotides match TRBD2. V trimming: 7 bases; J trimming: 3 bases; junction bases outside the gene matches: 8. The CDR3 spans 14 residues. Germline lookup yields CDR1 MNHEY and CDR2 SMNVEV (reference sequence). DNA for the CDR3: TGTGCCAGCAACCCGACTAGCGCCCACTACGAGCAGTACTTC. It translates to CASNPTSAHYEQYF.

The chain uses TRBV5-1 and TRBJ2-1, with D possibly being TRBD2 (5 bases). In germline, CDR1 is SGHRS, CDR2 YFSETQ. The CDR3 runs to 15 residues. Trimming pared 3 bases from V and 3 bases from J, leaving 13 bases between. CDR3 nucleotide sequence: TGCGCCAGCAGCTCGGAGGCAAGGATCTACAATGAGCAGTTCTTC. Translated: CASSSEARIYNEQFF. The whole variable domain, filled in from reference TRBV5-1 and TRBJ2-1, reads KAGVTQTPRYLIKTRGQQVTLSCSPISGHRSVSWYQQTPGQGLQFLFEYFSETQRNKGNFPGRFSGRQFSNSRSEMNVSTLELGDSALYLCASSSEARIYNEQFFGPGTRLTVL.

The chain combines TRBV7-8 with TRBJ2-3, with 11 bases matching TRBD2. Trimming at V came to 5 bases and at J to 4 bases, leaving 8 bases not matched to a gene. The CDR3 is 16 residues long. From germline, CDR1 is SGHVS and CDR2 FQNEAQ. CDR3: CASSPTGSGRADTQYF. The DNA of the CDR3 is TGTGCCAGCAGCCCTACGGGTAGCGGGAGGGCAGATACGCAGTATTTT.

The rearrangement links TRBV7-2 to TRBJ2-7, with TRBD1 identical over 10 bases. The length of the CDR3 is 18 residues. The V segment lost 5 bases and the J segment 5 bases; nucleotides outside the gene matches: 18. The V gene's germline CDR1 is SGHTA and CDR2 FQGNSA. CDR3 bases: TGTGCCAGCAGCCCACTCCCCCGCTGGACAGGGGGTATACACGAGCAGTACTTC. Amino acid sequence: CASSPLPRWTGGIHEQYF.

V gene TRBV27 combines with J gene TRBJ2-1; 7 bases are shared with TRBD2. Germline trimming cut 6 bases from V and 10 bases from J; bases unmatched to any gene: 12. Germline V gene lookup returns CDR1 MNHEY and CDR2 SMNVEV (reference sequence). The CDR3 length is 14 residues. The CDR3, as DNA: TGTGCCAGCAGCCAAAAGACTAGCCCCTTAGAGCAGTTCTTC. Its protein is CASSQKTSPLEQFF.